A single sample is the source of the 20 T cell receptor beta chains below, sequenced in a study of shared clonotypes between healthy human individuals. Sequencing was performed with immunoSEQ multiplex PCR; in TCRdb, only in-frame clones are kept and a portion is missing. The profile shows under 1,900,000 clones, roughly 98.5% of them singletons. The sequencing input was naive CD4+ T cells sorted from blood. Subset in this sample: CD45RA+ positively selected. These receptors all stem from a man in his thirties or forties in good health.

The V call is TRBV18, the J call TRBJ1-5; TRBD1 is a possible D gene (6 bases). The CDR3 is 17 residues long. With 3 bases removed from V and 4 bases from J, the gap between germline ends came to 19 bases. Germline CDR1 reads KGHSH; CDR2 reads LQKENI. DNA for the CDR3: TGTGCCAGCTCACCCGGGACAAATGATTTAAAAAATCAGCCCCAGCATTTT. This encodes CASSPGTNDLKNQPQHF.

The rearrangement uses TRBV5-1 and TRBJ2-1; weak D call: TRBD2 (6 bases). This CDR3 region has 17 residues. Trimming removed 4 bases from V and 6 bases from J, with 23 bases in between. CDR1 and CDR2 (germline): SGHRS, YFSETQ. The CDR3 region is CASSTTRGSALGNEQFF. Here the CDR3 DNA reads TGCGCCAGCAGCACCACCCGGGGGTCCGCTTTGGGCAATGAGCAGTTCTTC.

This clone was counted once. The chain uses TRBV6-6 and TRBJ2-7, with 12 positions matching TRBD1. The CDR3 totals 15 residues. The junction had 6 bases not matched to a gene; V was cut back by 2 bases and J by 7 bases. In germline, CDR1 is MNHNY, CDR2 SVGAGI (reference sequence). CDR3 protein: CASSYPGQGAREQYF. CDR3 in DNA: TGTGCCAGCAGTTACCCGGGACAGGGGGCGCGGGAGCAGTACTTC.

The chain uses TRBV19 and TRBJ2-4; D gene ambiguous. The CDR3 is 17 amino acids. Germline values: CDR1 LNHDA, CDR2 SQIVND (reference sequence). Trimming shortened V by 3 bases and J by 0 bases, and 15 bases separated the two germline ends. CDR3 region: CASSMFLGELAKNIQYF. The CDR3 DNA reads as TGTGCCAGTAGTATGTTTTTGGGCGAGCTAGCCAAAAACATTCAGTACTTC. The whole variable domain, remainder taken from reference TRBV19 and TRBJ2-4, is DGGITQSPKYLFRKEGQNVTLSCEQNLNHDAMYWYRQDPGQGLRLIYYSQIVNDFQKGDIAEGYSVSREKKESFPLTVTSAQKNPTAFYLCASSMFLGELAKNIQYFGAGTRLSVL.

The J gene is TRBJ2-1, the V gene TRBV7-2; 9 bases match TRBD2. CDR3 size: 16 residues. The germline gives CDR1 SGHTA, CDR2 FQGNSA. V was clipped by 4 bases and J by 2 bases; unmatched bases: 6. The CDR3 region has the DNA TGTGCCAGCAGCTCAATTAGCGGGAGACCCTACAATGAGCAGTTCTTC. Translating it yields CASSSISGRPYNEQFF.

V and J are TRBV7-6 and TRBJ2-3; 9 bases map to TRBD2. Germline-derived CDR1 and CDR2 are SGHVS and FNYEAQ. J was trimmed by 4 bases and V by 2 bases; bases with no gene match: 7. This CDR3 region has 16 residues. This CDR3 is CASSLFGGRAADTQYF. Here the CDR3 DNA reads TGTGCCAGCAGCTTATTTGGCGGGAGGGCCGCAGATACGCAGTATTTT. The variable domain in full, with the rest retrieved from reference TRBV7-6 and TRBJ2-3, is GAGVSQSPRYKVTKRGQDVALRCDPISGHVSLYWYRQALGQGPEFLTYFNYEAQQDKSGLPNDRFSAERPEGSISTLTIQRTEQRDSAMYRCASSLFGGRAADTQYFGPGTRLTVL.

The CDR3 DNA follows: TGTGCCAGCAGTCGCCAGGGGGCGGCGGTGGAGACCCAGTACTTC. Residues: CASSRQGAAVETQYF. The genes are TRBV5-5 and TRBJ2-5; TRBD1 matches at 8 bases. V gave up 5 bases and J gave up 5 bases; unmatched junction bases: 11. Germline V CDR1 and CDR2: SGHKS, YYEKEE (reference sequence). The CDR3 runs 15 residues. Full variable domain (remainder filled in from reference TRBV5-5 and TRBJ2-5): DAGVTQSPTHLIKTRGQQVTLRCSPISGHKSVSWYQQVLGQGPQFIFQYYEKEERGRGNFPDRFSARQFPNYSSELNVNALLLGDSALYLCASSRQGAAVETQYFGPGTRLLVL.

Comment on this clone: The same CDR3 also results from other DNA sequences found in this sample. The gene calls are TRBV11-2 and TRBJ2-1; 9 nucleotides line up with TRBD1. V shed 2 bases, J shed 3 bases, and the junction held 8 bases outside the gene matches. CDR3 length equals 17 residues. CDR1 and CDR2 (germline): SGHAT, FQNNGV. The CDR3, as DNA: TGTGCCAGCAGCTTACTCGCCGGGACAGGGAACTACAATGAGCAGTTCTTC. Translated: CASSLLAGTGNYNEQFF.

V and J are TRBV5-4 and TRBJ2-7; 10 positions agree with TRBD1. V gave up 2 bases and J gave up 6 bases; unmatched junction bases: 5. The CDR3 is made up of 14 amino acids. CDR1 is SGHNT and CDR2 is YYREEE in the germline V gene (reference sequence). The CDR3 DNA is TGTGCCAGCAGCTTCCGGGACAGGGGTTTCGAGCAGTACTTC. This gives the protein CASSFRDRGFEQYF.

Note on this clone: The same CDR3 can be traced to other DNA sequences in this sample. Written as DNA, the CDR3 is TGTGCCAGCAGCGTCACTAGCGGGAGTTACGAGCAGTACTTC. Translated: CASSVTSGSYEQYF. The chain recombines TRBV9 with TRBJ2-7, with 11 bases that match TRBD2. The CDR3 totals 14 residues. Losses at the gene ends were 2 bases for V and 4 bases for J; bases not matched to a gene: 2. In germline, CDR1 is SGDLS, CDR2 YYNGEE. The full variable domain, rest sourced from reference TRBV9 and TRBJ2-7, is DSGVTQTPKHLITATGQRVTLRCSPRSGDLSVYWYQQSLDQGLQFLIQYYNGEERAKGNILERFSAQQFPDLHSELNLSSLELGDSALYFCASSVTSGSYEQYFGPGTRLTVT.

The chain is built from TRBV2 and TRBJ1-1; D not certain. Trimming left V 5 bases short and J 0 bases short, with 10 bases between. The V gene's germline CDR1 is SNHLY and CDR2 FYNNEI. The CDR3 extends over 14 amino acids. The CDR3 DNA is TGTGCCAGCAGTTCCGACCCTATGAACACTGAAGCTTTCTTT. This codes for CASSSDPMNTEAFF.

Regarding this clone: Sequence at one end of the junction differs from germline and may be a read error. The chain couples TRBV5-4 to TRBJ2-7; 11 bases match TRBD2. There are 15 residues in the CDR3. Germline CDR1 SGHNT, CDR2 YYREEE (reference sequence). In nucleotides, the CDR3 is TGTGCCAGCAGTATGACTAGCGGGATCTCCAACGAGCAGTACTTC. Translated, it gives CASSMTSGISNEQYF.

The table lists this clone with a count of one. This chain links TRBV4-3 with TRBJ2-7, with 13 bases matching TRBD2. The germline V gene has CDR1 LGHNA and CDR2 YSLEER. The CDR3 extends over 15 amino acids. J was trimmed by 2 bases and V by 4 bases; bases with no gene match: 2. CDR3 in amino acids: CASSRGLAGTYEQYF. For the CDR3, the DNA is TGCGCCAGCAGCCGGGGACTAGCGGGAACCTACGAGCAGTACTTC.

V usage is TRBV28 and J usage is TRBJ1-1; TRBD1 might be the D (5 bases). The CDR3 length is 11 residues. The ends were cut back, 6 bases at V and 8 bases at J, with 10 bases in the middle. Germline loops: CDR1 MDHEN, CDR2 SYDVKM. DNA of the CDR3: TGTGCCAGCAGGGGGGGTTTCGAAGCTTTCTTT. Translated: CASRGGFEAFF.

The rearrangement joins TRBV5-3 to TRBJ2-1; the match to TRBD1 covers 7 bases. TRBV5-3 is an open reading frame, and its role is uncertain. The CDR3 extends over 13 amino acids. V shed 8 bases, J shed 6 bases, and the junction held 8 bases outside the gene matches. The CDR3 DNA is TGTGCCAGCAGCCTCGACAGGGTCAATGAGCAGTTCTTC. Protein: CASSLDRVNEQFF.

This sequence joins TRBV10-2 and TRBJ2-7; 12 bases line up with TRBD2. V trimming: 6 bases; J trimming: 7 bases; junction bases outside the gene matches: 7. Germline values: CDR1 WSHSY, CDR2 SAAADI. The CDR3 runs 14 residues. The CDR3 nucleotides are TGCGCCAGCAGCCCACTAGCGGGAGGTGGTGAGCAGTACTTC. Encoded protein: CASSPLAGGGEQYF.

The V call is TRBV25-1, the J call TRBJ1-3; TRBD1 might be the D (6 bases). The CDR3 length is 17 residues. Trimming took 3 bases from V and 2 from J, leaving 17 bases between them. CDR1 and CDR2 from the germline V gene are MGHDK and SYGVNS. CDR3 loop: CASSDLGGGGAGNTIYF. In DNA form, the CDR3 reads TGTGCCAGCAGTGATTTGGGAGGGGGGGGAGCTGGAAACACCATATATTTT.

Worth noting for this clone: Mismatch with germline at one junction end may stem from a read error. The chain has TRBV7-2 and TRBJ2-1; D is uncertain. CDR1 and CDR2 (germline): SGHTA, FQGNSA. There are 11 residues in the CDR3. The CDR3 region is CATSYYNEQFF. In DNA, the CDR3 is TGTGCCACCAGCTATTACAATGAGCAGTTCTTC. The full variable domain, completed using reference TRBV7-2 and TRBJ2-1, is GAGVSQSPSNKVTEKGKDVELRCDPISGHTALYWYRQSLGQGLEFLIYFQGNSAPDKSGLPSDRFSAERTGGSVSTLTIQRTQQEDSAVYLCATSYYNEQFFGPGTRLTVL.

This chain joins TRBV10-3 and TRBJ1-1; 7 bases map to TRBD1. Germline V gene data show CDR1 as ENHRY and CDR2 as SYGVKD. V lost 3 bases and J lost 0; bases outside the gene matches: 16. This CDR3 region has 19 residues. The DNA of the CDR3 is TGTGCCATCAGTGAAATCGGCGGCCCGGGACAGACAATGAACACTGAAGCTTTCTTT. Its protein is CAISEIGGPGQTMNTEAFF.

The rearrangement joins TRBV11-3 to TRBJ2-1; D is ambiguous. The germline CDR1 and CDR2 sequences are SGHNT and YENEEA. This CDR3 has 13 residues. The ends were cut back, 2 bases at V and 10 bases at J, with 12 bases in the middle. The CDR3 loop reads CASSLRVWAEQFF. CDR3 nucleotide sequence: TGTGCCAGCAGCTTAAGGGTCTGGGCAGAGCAGTTCTTC.